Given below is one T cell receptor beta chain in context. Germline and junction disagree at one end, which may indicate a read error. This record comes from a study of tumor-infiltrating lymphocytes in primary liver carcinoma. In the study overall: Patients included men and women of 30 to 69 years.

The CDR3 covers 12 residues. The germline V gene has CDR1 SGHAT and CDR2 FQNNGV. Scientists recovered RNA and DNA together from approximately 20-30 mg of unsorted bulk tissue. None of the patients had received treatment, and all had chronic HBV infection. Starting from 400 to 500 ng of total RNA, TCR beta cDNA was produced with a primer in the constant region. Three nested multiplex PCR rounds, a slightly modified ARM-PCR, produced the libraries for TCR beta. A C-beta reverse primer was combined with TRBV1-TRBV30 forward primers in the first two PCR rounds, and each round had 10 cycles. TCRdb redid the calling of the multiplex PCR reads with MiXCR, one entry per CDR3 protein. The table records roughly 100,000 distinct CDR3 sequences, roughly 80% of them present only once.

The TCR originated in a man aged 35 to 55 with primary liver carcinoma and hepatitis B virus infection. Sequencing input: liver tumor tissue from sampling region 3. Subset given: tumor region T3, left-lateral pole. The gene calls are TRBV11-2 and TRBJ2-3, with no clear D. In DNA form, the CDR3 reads TGTGCCAGCAACTCCCGCACAGATACGCTGTATTTT. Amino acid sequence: CASNSRTDTLYF.